This T cell receptor beta chain appears in the sequencing data of a study of T-cell reconstitution after alpha-beta-depleted transplantation in children. Findings of the study overall: T-cell counts and diversity were attributed mostly to newly produced T cells one year after transplant.

Germline CDR1 GTSNPN, CDR2 SVGIG (reference sequence). V shed 0 bases and J shed 10 bases, with 9 bases lying between them. The CDR3 consists of 11 residues. Comments on this clonotype: Its specificity is unknown.

Unique molecular identifiers were built into the TCRbeta library. TCRdb itself ran the PCR reads through MiXCR, one entry per CDR3 protein. The sample yields around 420,000 distinct CDR3 sequences, roughly 16% seen once. The chain employs TRBV30 and TRBJ1-1; D uncertain. The source of this sequence is a boy in the first two years of life who had a stem cell transplant for Wiskott-Aldrich syndrome, so the T cells may come from the graft donor. The sample in question was PBMCs, mostly from graft donor cells, obtained 360 days after TCRalphabeta/CD19-depleted stem cell transplant. The CDR3 loop reads CAWSVAHGAFF. The CDR3 DNA sequence: TGTGCCTGGAGTGTAGCCCACGGAGCTTTCTTT.